The TCR beta chain under discussion was sequenced for a study of identical twins. In its sample, this clonotype was seen many times. TCRdb used MiXCR to reprocess the 5' RACE reads, holding one entry per CDR3 protein. This sample has roughly 350,000 distinct CDR3 sequences; around 9% occur once, and the top ten carry roughly 9%. V was pared by 7 bases and J by 8 bases, with 11 bases of the junction left unmatched. There are 14 residues in the CDR3. The chain combines TRBV12-3 or TRBV12-4 with TRBJ1-1, with TRBD1 matching 9 bases. Material for sequencing was naive T cells sorted from blood. This sequence was found in a woman between 50 and 59 years old in good health. The CDR3, as DNA: TGTGCCAGCATCAGGACAGGGGTGAAGGGCGAAGCTTTCTTT. Translating it yields CASIRTGVKGEAFF.